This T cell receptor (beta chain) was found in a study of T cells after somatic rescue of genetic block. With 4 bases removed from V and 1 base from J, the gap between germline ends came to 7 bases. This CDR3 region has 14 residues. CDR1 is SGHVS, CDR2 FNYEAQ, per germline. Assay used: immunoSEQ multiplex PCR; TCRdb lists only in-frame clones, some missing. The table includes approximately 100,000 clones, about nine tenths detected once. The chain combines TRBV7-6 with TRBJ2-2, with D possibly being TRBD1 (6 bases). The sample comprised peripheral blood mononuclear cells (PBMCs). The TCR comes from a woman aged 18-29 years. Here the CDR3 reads CASSSTGNTGELFF. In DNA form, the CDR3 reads TGTGCCAGCAGCTCGACAGGGAACACCGGGGAGCTGTTTTTT.